These T cell receptor beta chains were read from a single sample in a study of cytomegalovirus exposure and HLA in healthy donors. Method: immunoSEQ multiplex PCR; TCRdb's copy keeps in-frame clones and lacks some. This listing includes some 110,000 clones. Sequencing input: PBMCs. These receptors came from a man aged 40-49 years in good health and CMV-seronegative. The CDR3 runs from the conserved cysteine through the conserved F or W. D genes are given only for firm matches.

V gene	CDR3 length	D gene	J gene	CDR3 protein	CDR3 DNA
TRBV7-8	14	-	TRBJ2-7	CASSLGLGFYEQYF	TGTGCCAGCAGCTTAGGTCTAGGATTCTACGAGCAGTACTTC
TRBV6-1	12	TRBD1	TRBJ1-4	CASGGNFEKLFF	TGCGCTTCAGGGGGGAACTTTGAAAAACTGTTTTTT
TRBV28	14	-	TRBJ2-4	CASRPRDGKNIQYF	TGTGCCAGCAGACCGCGGGACGGCAAAAACATTCAGTACTTC
TRBV5-1	14	-	TRBJ2-5	CASSLVIQQETQYF	TGCGCCAGCAGCTTGGTGATACAGCAAGAGACCCAGTACTTC
TRBV6-9	16	TRBD2	TRBJ2-3	CATSWKLAALTDTQYF	TGTGCCACCAGCTGGAAACTAGCGGCTCTCACAGATACGCAGTATTTT
TRBV19	14	-	TRBJ1-2	CASSILGRVGGYTF	TGTGCCAGTAGTATACTCGGCAGGGTAGGAGGCTACACCTTC
TRBV7-9	18	-	TRBJ2-7	CASSLGGHLSLRSYEQYF	TGTGCCAGCAGCTTAGGCGGGCACCTTAGTCTCAGATCCTACGAGCAGTACTTC
TRBV11-3	15	TRBD2	TRBJ2-7	CASSRSGRGSYEQYF	TGTGCCAGCAGCAGGAGCGGGAGAGGCTCCTACGAGCAGTACTTC
TRBV10-1	15	TRBD2	TRBJ2-1	CASSETSANWHEQFF	TGCGCCAGCAGTGAGACTAGCGCCAACTGGCATGAGCAGTTCTTC
TRBV7-2	16	TRBD2	TRBJ2-1	CASSSYLAGGINEQFF	TGTGCCAGCAGCTCGTATCTTGCGGGAGGTATCAATGAGCAGTTCTTC
TRBV11-3	15	TRBD2	TRBJ2-1	CASSSTSGGAIEQFF	TGTGCCAGCAGCTCAACTTCCGGGGGGGCGATTGAGCAGTTCTTC
TRBV5-4	13	-	TRBJ2-5	CASSARGRETQYF	TGTGCCAGCAGCGCCCGTGGCCGCGAGACCCAGTACTTC
TRBV5-1	14	-	TRBJ2-2	CASSSDGSTGELFF	TGCGCCAGCAGCTCCGACGGGAGTACCGGGGAGCTGTTTTTT
TRBV9	17	TRBD1	TRBJ1-1	CASRGGQGLGRATEAFF	TGTGCCAGCAGGGGGGGACAGGGATTAGGGCGGGCCACTGAAGCTTTCTTT
TRBV28	16	-	TRBJ2-7	CASSLHRDSSSYEQYF	TGTGCCAGCAGTTTACACCGGGACTCGAGCTCCTACGAGCAGTACTTC
TRBV18	16	TRBD1	TRBJ2-7	CASSPKAGTGSYEQYF	TGTGCCAGCTCACCAAAAGCCGGGACAGGGTCCTACGAGCAGTACTTC
TRBV11-3	18	TRBD2	TRBJ2-2	CASSSRPQLAGGSGELFF	TGTGCCAGCAGCTCCAGGCCCCAACTAGCGGGAGGGTCCGGGGAGCTGTTTTTT
TRBV28	14	TRBD1	TRBJ1-1	CASEGQGTGTEAFF	TGTGCCAGCGAGGGACAGGGAACGGGCACTGAAGCTTTCTTT
TRBV2	16	TRBD1	TRBJ1-3	CASSEGAGGRGNTIYF	TGTGCCAGCAGTGAAGGGGCGGGCGGCAGGGGGAACACCATATATTTT
TRBV7-2	17	-	TRBJ2-6	CASSLRGPYSGANVLTF	TGTGCCAGCAGCTTAAGAGGGCCCTACTCTGGGGCCAACGTCCTGACTTTC
TRBV2	14	TRBD1	TRBJ2-7	CASSAGTDPYEQYF	TGTGCCAGCAGTGCCGGGACAGATCCTTACGAGCAGTACTTC
TRBV11-3	14	TRBD1	TRBJ1-1	CASSTDRTNTEAFF	TGTGCCAGCAGTACGGACAGGACGAACACTGAAGCTTTCTTT
TRBV19	17	TRBD2	TRBJ2-3	CASSLRGGQGSTDTQYF	TGTGCCAGTAGTCTCCGGGGGGGGCAGGGGAGCACAGATACGCAGTATTTT
TRBV29-1	14	-	TRBJ2-1	CSVDPGVRYNEQFF	TGCAGCGTCGATCCAGGGGTCCGTTACAATGAGCAGTTCTTC
TRBV27	14	-	TRBJ1-6	CASSAGSTNSPLHF	TGTGCCAGCAGTGCGGGCAGTACAAATTCACCCCTCCACTTT
TRBV10-3	13	-	TRBJ1-2	CAISGQANYGYTF	TGTGCCATCAGTGGACAGGCTAACTATGGCTACACCTTC
TRBV5-6	11	-	TRBJ2-7	CASSSSYEQYF	TGTGCCAGCAGCTCCAGCTACGAGCAGTACTTC
TRBV5-5	19	TRBD2	TRBJ2-5	CASSFTPGTSGILKETQYF	TGTGCCAGCAGCTTTACCCCCGGGACTAGCGGGATATTAAAAGAGACCCAGTACTTC